This paragraph reports one T cell receptor beta chain. CDR3 length equals 15 residues. In germline, CDR1 is SGHTA, CDR2 FQGTGA. Trimming at V came to 0 bases and at J to 2 bases, leaving 3 bases not matched to a gene. The data are from a study of OX40 agonist ivuxolimab in advanced cancers. At the level of the study: The group had a mean age of 60 years, ranged from about 23 to 79, and was 82.7% male.

TCRdb's copy holds only in-frame clones and misses some; the assay was immunoSEQ multiplex PCR. Of 60,000 to 85,000 clones in the sample, 85% were seen once. This clonotype was sampled from an adult with an advanced solid tumor such as melanoma, head and neck, liver or kidney cancer. Sample: CD4+ or CD8+ T cells sorted from blood, taken in a trial of the OX40 agonist ivuxolimab. The chain joins TRBV7-3 to TRBJ1-1; TRBD1 matches at 7 bases. The CDR3 DNA reads TGTGCCAGCAGCTTAACAGGGGGCATAAACACTGAAGCTTTCTTT. Its protein product is CASSLTGGINTEAFF.